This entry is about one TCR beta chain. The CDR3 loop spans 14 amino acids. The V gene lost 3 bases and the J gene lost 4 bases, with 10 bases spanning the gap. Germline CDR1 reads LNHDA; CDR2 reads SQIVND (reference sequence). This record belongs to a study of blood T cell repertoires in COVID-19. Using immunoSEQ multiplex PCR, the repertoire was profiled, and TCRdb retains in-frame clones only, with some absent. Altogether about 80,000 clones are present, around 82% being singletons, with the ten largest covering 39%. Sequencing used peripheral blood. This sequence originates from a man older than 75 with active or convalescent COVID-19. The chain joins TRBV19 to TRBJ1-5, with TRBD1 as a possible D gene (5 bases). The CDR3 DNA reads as TGTGCCAGTAGTATGGGGCGGATTAATCAGCCCCAGCATTTT. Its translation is CASSMGRINQPQHF.